This TCR beta chain derives from a study of early T cells in non-severe SARS-CoV-2 infection. Individual cDNA molecules were tagged with unique molecular identifiers. MiXCR, run by TCRdb on the 5' RACE reads, gives a single entry per CDR3 protein. The sample lists about 56,000 distinct CDR3 sequences; roughly a tenth were seen once. As regards this clonotype: No antigen is known for it.

The germline V gene has CDR1 SGDLS and CDR2 YYNGEE. The CDR3 loop spans 15 amino acids. Trimming took off 0 bases at V and 2 bases at J, with 10 bases between the two ends. Overall study results and limits: Reliance on VDJdb matching favored anti-spike CD8 responses; private and CD4 specificities were missed.

The clonotype originates from an adult who was a healthcare worker with PCR-confirmed SARS-CoV-2 infection or an uninfected control (not recorded which). The chain uses TRBV9 and TRBJ2-3; maybe TRBD1 (6 bases). Sequenced: whole blood. The CDR3 spells CASSVVGHPTDTQYF. Written as DNA, the CDR3 is TGTGCCAGCAGCGTAGTGGGACACCCCACAGATACGCAGTATTTT.